This T cell receptor beta chain was captured in a study of T cell responses to AZD1222 COVID-19 vaccine. For this clone: Its antigen is currently unknown.

Germline CDR1 reads ENHRY; CDR2 reads SYGVKD. The CDR3 length is 15 residues. Trimming stripped 6 bases from V and 0 bases from J, with 15 bases between. General study results and limits: Only six or seven AZD1222 recipients tested seropositive at baseline. Breadth and depth of Spike-specific TCRs rose after two AZD1222 doses. In the spike-specific TCR repertoire, nearly half reportedly target unmutated variant regions.

Assay: immunoSEQ multiplex PCR; the TCRdb copy retains only in-frame clones and omits some. The data hold some 110,000 clones, with approximately 86% observed a single time. The receptor was isolated from an adult who received the AZD1222 COVID-19 vaccine. This sample comprised peripheral blood, obtained 28 days after the second AZD1222 dose. The chain employs TRBV10-3 and TRBJ2-7; D unresolved. CDR3 sequence (DNA): TGTGCCATCAGCGATCCTCGCTGGAGCTCCTACGAGCAGTACTTC. Translation: CAISDPRWSSYEQYF.